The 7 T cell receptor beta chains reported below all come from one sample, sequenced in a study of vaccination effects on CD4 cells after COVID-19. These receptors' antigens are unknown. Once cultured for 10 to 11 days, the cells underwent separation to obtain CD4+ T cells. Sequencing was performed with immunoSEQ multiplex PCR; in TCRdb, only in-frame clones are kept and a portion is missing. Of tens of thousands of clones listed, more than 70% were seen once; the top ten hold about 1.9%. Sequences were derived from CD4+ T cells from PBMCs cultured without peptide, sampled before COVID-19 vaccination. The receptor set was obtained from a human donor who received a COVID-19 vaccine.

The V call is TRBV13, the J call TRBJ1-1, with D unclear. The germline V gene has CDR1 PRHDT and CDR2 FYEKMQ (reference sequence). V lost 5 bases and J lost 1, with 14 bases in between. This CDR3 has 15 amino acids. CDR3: CASSLIGGPNTEAFF. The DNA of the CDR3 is TGTGCCAGCAGCCTTATCGGTGGACCGAACACTGAAGCTTTCTTT.

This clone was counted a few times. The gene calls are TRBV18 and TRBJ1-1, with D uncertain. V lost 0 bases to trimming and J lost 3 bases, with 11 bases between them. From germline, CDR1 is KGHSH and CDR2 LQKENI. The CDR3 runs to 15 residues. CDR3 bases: TGTGCCAGCTCACCACCAGGGTGGATAGACACTGAAGCTTTCTTT. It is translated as CASSPPGWIDTEAFF.

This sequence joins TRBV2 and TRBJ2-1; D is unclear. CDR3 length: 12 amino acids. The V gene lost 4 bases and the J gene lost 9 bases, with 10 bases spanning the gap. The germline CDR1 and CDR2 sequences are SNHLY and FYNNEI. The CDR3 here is CASSAKVGEQFF. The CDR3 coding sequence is TGTGCCAGCAGTGCGAAGGTCGGTGAGCAGTTCTTC.

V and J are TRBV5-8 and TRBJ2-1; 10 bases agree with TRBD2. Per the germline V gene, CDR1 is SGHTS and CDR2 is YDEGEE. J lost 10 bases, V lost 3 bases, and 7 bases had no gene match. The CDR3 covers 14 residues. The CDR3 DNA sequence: TGTGCCAGCAGCTCCGGGACTAGCGTTGGCGAGCAGTTCTTC. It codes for CASSSGTSVGEQFF.

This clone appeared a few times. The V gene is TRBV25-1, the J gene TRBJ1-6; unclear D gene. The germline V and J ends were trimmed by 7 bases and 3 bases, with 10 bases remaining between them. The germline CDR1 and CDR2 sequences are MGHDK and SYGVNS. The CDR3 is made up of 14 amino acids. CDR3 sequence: CASTATVYNSPLHF. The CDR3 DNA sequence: TGTGCCAGCACCGCTACAGTCTATAATTCACCCCTCCACTTT.

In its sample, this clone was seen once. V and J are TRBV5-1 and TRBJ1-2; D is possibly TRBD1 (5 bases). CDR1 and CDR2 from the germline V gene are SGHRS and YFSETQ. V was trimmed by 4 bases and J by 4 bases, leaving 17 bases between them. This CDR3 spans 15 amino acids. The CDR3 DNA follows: TGCGCCAGCAGCGCGGGCGGGGCCGCTAGCTATGGCTACACCTTC. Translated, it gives CASSAGGAASYGYTF.

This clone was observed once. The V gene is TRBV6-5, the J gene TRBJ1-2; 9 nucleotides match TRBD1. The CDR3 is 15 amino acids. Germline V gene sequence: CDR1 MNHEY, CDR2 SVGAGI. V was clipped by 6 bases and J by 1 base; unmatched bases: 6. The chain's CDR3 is CASRRDRENNYGYTF. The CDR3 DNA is TGTGCCAGCAGACGGGACAGGGAAAATAACTATGGCTACACCTTC.